This entry is about one TCR beta chain. The target antigen is unknown. The data originate from a study of beta chain features in type 1 diabetes. Study-wide points: Shortening of TCRB CDR3s, moderate but significant, appeared in all four CD4+ subsets of Type 1 diabetes patients.

V lost 3 bases, J lost 2 bases, and 9 bases stayed unmatched. CDR1 is KGHSH, CDR2 LQKENI, per germline. The CDR3 runs to 16 residues. The whole isolated RNA underwent reverse transcription, so sequencing captured expressed TCRB transcripts. Sequencing was performed with immunoSEQ multiplex PCR; in TCRdb, only in-frame clones are kept and a portion is missing. Of approximately 260,000 clones detected, around 22% appear once; the ten largest clones hold around 0.011%. The TCR was taken from a woman aged 25 to 39 with type 1 diabetes. The sequenced material came from naive CD4+ T cells from blood. The chain couples TRBV18 to TRBJ2-7; the match to TRBD2 covers 8 bases. The CDR3 loop reads CASSPRGSGVPYEQYF. The CDR3 nucleotides are TGTGCCAGCTCACCCCGTGGTAGCGGGGTCCCCTACGAGCAGTACTTC.